This entry describes one T cell receptor (beta chain). The sample is drawn from a study of blood T cell repertoires in COVID-19. In the study overall: Donors in the United States, Italy and Spain gave samples during acute or convalescent COVID-19. Sources were T cells, B-cell-depleted T cells, or PBMCs; the material itself was cDNA or gDNA.

Original processing notes: The authors estimated nucleated cell counts from reference gene primer amplification. The table came from immunoSEQ multiplex PCR; TCRdb's copy has only in-frame clones and leaves some out. V and J calls plus clone size are reproduced from that table; the DNA served to infer D and trimming. The table includes under 250,000 clones, 88% detected once. The CDR3 is 15 amino acids. From germline, CDR1 is GTSNPN and CDR2 SVGIG (reference sequence). The ends were cut back, 7 bases at V and 5 bases at J, with 18 bases in the middle. This receptor was obtained from a woman in her fifties or sixties with acute or convalescent COVID-19. Source material: peripheral blood. This rearrangement joins TRBV30 to TRBJ1-6; no reliable D call. The CDR3: CAYHAASRNNSPLHF. The CDR3 coding sequence is TGTGCCTACCACGCGGCGAGTCGGAATAATTCACCCCTCCACTTT.